This T cell receptor (beta chain) originates from a study of OX40 agonist ivuxolimab in advanced cancers. About this clone itself: Its antigen remains unidentified.

General observations from the study: Among patients with partial responses at 0.1-3.0 mg/kg, clonal expansion was among the lowest.

Clones were read by immunoSEQ multiplex PCR, and TCRdb kept only the in-frame ones, dropping some. The table lists tens of thousands of clones, around 88% of them singletons, with more than 2.5% in the top ten. Drawing of blood for sampling happened at baseline, at cycle 4 day 1, and at cycle 7 day 1. This CDR3 has 16 residues. Trimming removed 0 bases at V and 2 bases at J, with 13 bases between. Germline-derived CDR1 and CDR2 are LNHDA and SQIVND (reference sequence). The sample here was CD4+ or CD8+ T cells sorted from blood, taken in a trial of the OX40 agonist ivuxolimab. The chain is built from TRBV19 and TRBJ1-2; no clear D. The source is an adult with an advanced solid tumor such as melanoma, head and neck, liver or kidney cancer. CDR3 sequence reads: CASSIEFRDGNYGYTF. Here the CDR3 DNA reads TGTGCCAGTAGTATAGAGTTCCGAGACGGGAACTATGGCTACACCTTC.